This T cell receptor beta chain stems from a study of cytomegalovirus exposure and HLA in healthy donors. Study results and limitations: According to the study, roughly 160 TCR beta chains were cytomegalovirus-associated. Specificity for CMV antigens was confirmed in vitro for three of the CMV-associated chains.

Of note for this clone: Antigen unknown.

Donors came from a validation cohort of about 120 subjects, distinct from the first 666-subject cohort. Produced via immunoSEQ multiplex PCR; TCRdb's table is partial and in-frame only. The top ten clones hold about 6.5% of a sample with 97,000 or so clones, about 90% of them seen once. The CDR3 runs to 14 residues. This sequence was found in a man aged 18 to 35 in good health and CMV-seropositive. What was sequenced was PBMCs. The genes are TRBV21-1 and TRBJ2-7; TRBD1 is the table's D call, not checked against the DNA. TRBV21-1 is flagged as a pseudogene. The CDR3 DNA reads as TGTGCCAGTTACCTCGGCAGGATCTTATACGAGCAGTACTTC. Protein sequence: CASYLGRILYEQYF.